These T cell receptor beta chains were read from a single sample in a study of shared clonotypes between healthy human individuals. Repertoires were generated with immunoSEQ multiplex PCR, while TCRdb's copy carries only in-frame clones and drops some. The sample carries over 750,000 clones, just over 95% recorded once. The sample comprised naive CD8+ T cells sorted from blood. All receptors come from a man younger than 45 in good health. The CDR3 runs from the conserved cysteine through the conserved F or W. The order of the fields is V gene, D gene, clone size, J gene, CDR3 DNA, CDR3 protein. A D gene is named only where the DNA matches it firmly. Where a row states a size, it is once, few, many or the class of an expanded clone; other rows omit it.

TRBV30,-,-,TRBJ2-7,TGTGCCTGGAGTCCGGAGGGCCTGCTCGAGCAGTACTTC,CAWSPEGLLEQYF
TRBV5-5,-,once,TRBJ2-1,TGTGCCAGCAGCGGGAGGTATGCCCCGAGAGACAATGAGCAGTTCTTC,CASSGRYAPRDNEQFF
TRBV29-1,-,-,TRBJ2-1,TGCAGCGTTGTTCCACAGGGCTACAATGAGCAGTTCTTC,CSVVPQGYNEQFF
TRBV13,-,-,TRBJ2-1,TGTGCCAGCAGCTTACTTATCTACAATGAGCAGTTCTTC,CASSLLIYNEQFF
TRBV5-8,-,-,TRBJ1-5,TGTGCCAGCAGCCCAGACGGAGCTAGCAATCAGCCCCAGCATTTT,CASSPDGASNQPQHF
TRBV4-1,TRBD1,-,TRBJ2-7,TGCGCCAGCAGCCCCCGGACAGGGGGCGAGCAGTACTTC,CASSPRTGGEQYF
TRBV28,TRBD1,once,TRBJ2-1,TGTGCCAGCAGTTTCCCTGTACAGGGGCTCTACAATGAGCAGTTCTTC,CASSFPVQGLYNEQFF
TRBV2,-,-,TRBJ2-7,TGTGCCAGCCGGGAGAGGGGGGATTTCTACGAGCAGTACTTC,CASRERGDFYEQYF
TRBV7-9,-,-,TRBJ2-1,TGTGCCAGCAGCGCACCGAGGAATGAGCAGTTCTTC,CASSAPRNEQFF
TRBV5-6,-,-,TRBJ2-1,TGTGCCAGCAGCGTACCCGGGACGCGGCGCGAGCAGTTCTTC,CASSVPGTRREQFF
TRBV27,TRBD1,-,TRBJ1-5,TGTGCCAGCAGGGTAGGACAGGGCGACCAGCCCCAGCATTTT,CASRVGQGDQPQHF
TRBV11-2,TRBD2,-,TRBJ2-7,TGTGCCAGCAGCTTAGAAGCTAGCGGGGCCTACGAGCAGTACTTC,CASSLEASGAYEQYF
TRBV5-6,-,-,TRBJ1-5,TGTGCCAGCAGCTTGGCAGGGGCCAACAATCAGCCCCAGCATTTT,CASSLAGANNQPQHF
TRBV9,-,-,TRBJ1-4,TGTGCCAGCAGCGGAGAGTACGGAGCTAATGAAAAACTGTTTTTT,CASSGEYGANEKLFF
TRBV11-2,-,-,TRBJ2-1,TGTGCCAGCAGCTTAGTGGCCTACAATGAGCAGTTCTTC,CASSLVAYNEQFF
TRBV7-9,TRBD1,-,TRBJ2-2,TGTGCCAGCAGCCCGGAGACAGGGGCGAACACCGGGGAGCTGTTTTTT,CASSPETGANTGELFF
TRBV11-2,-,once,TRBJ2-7,TGTGCCAGCAGCTTTGGGGGGGCCAACGAGCAGTACTTC,CASSFGGANEQYF
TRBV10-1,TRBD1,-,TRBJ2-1,TGCGCCAGCAGTGAGTTACCGGGACAGGGGGCCGATGAGCAGTTCTTC,CASSELPGQGADEQFF
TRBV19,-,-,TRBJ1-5,TGTGCCAGTAGTATATCGGGGGAGATCCAGCATTTT,CASSISGEIQHF
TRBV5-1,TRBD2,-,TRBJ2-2,TGCGCCAGCAGCCTCCCCCCCTCTAGCGGGAGCGATACCGGGGAGCTGTTTTTT,CASSLPPSSGSDTGELFF
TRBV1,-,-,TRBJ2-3,TGCACCAGCAGCCAGATAACAGATACGCAGTATTTT,CTSSQITDTQYF
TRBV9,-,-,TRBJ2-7,TGTGCCAGCAGCGTAGATCGGGGTTCCTACGAGCAGTACTTC,CASSVDRGSYEQYF
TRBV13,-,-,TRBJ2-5,TGTGCCAGCAGCTTTCCTGGAGCGGGAGAGACCCAGTACTTC,CASSFPGAGETQYF
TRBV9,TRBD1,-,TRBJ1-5,TGTGCCAGCAGCGCCTCCGGGACAGCTGCCCAGCCCCAGCATTTT,CASSASGTAAQPQHF
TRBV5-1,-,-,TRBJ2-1,TGCGCCAGCAGCATGTCAGGGGGGGTATCCAATGAGCAGTTCTTC,CASSMSGGVSNEQFF
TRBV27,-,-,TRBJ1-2,TGTGCCAGCAGCCCACTAACCGGGGGGGCTCGAGACTATGGCTACACCTTC,CASSPLTGGARDYGYTF
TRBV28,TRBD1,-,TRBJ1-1,TGTGCCAGCAGTTTGTGGGACAGGGTGGGTCGCTCGTCCACTGAAGCTTTCTTT,CASSLWDRVGRSSTEAFF
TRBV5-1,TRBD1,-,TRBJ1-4,TGCGCCAGCAGCGAACGGACAGGGGACTATGAAAAACTGTTTTTT,CASSERTGDYEKLFF
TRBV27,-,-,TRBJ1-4,TGTGCCAGCAGGAGGGGGGTAACTAATGAAAAACTGTTTTTT,CASRRGVTNEKLFF